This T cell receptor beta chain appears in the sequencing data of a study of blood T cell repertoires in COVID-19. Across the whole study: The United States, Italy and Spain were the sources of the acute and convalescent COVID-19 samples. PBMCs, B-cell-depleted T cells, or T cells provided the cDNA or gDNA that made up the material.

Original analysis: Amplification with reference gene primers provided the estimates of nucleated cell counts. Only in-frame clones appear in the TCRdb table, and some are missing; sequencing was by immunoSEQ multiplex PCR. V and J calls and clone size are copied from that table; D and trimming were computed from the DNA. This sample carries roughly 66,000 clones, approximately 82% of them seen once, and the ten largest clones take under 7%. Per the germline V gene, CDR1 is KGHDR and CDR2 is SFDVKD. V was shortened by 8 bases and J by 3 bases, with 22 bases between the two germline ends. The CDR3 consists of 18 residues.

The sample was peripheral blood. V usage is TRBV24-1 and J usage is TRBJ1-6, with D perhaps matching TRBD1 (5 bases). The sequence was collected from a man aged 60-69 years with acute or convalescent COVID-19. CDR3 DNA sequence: TGTGCCACCATCTCATCCATCGGGGCGGGGGGCTATAATTCACCCCTCCACTTT. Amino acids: CATISSIGAGGYNSPLHF.